This entry lists 19 T cell receptor beta chains sequenced from one sample in a study of blood T cell repertoires in COVID-19. Profiling relied on immunoSEQ multiplex PCR, and the TCRdb table lists in-frame clones only, not all of them. This table holds roughly 180,000 clones, about 88% found once. What was sequenced was peripheral blood. The receptor source for this set is a woman aged 30 to 39 with active or convalescent COVID-19.

The chain employs TRBV27 and TRBJ2-1; 7 positions agree with TRBD1. V gave up 5 bases and J gave up 0 bases; unmatched junction bases: 19. The CDR3 is 20 amino acids. CDR1 MNHEY and CDR2 SMNVEV come from the germline V gene (reference sequence). The DNA for the CDR3 is TGTGCCAGCAGTATTCGAACCGGGACAGCATTATCGAGCTCCTACAATGAGCAGTTCTTC. This encodes CASSIRTGTALSSSYNEQFF.

The chain recombines TRBV15 with TRBJ1-5; D might be TRBD1 (6 bases). The CDR3 runs to 14 residues. Germline V gene lookup returns CDR1 LNHNV and CDR2 YYDKDF (reference sequence). Trimming took 3 bases from V and 3 from J, leaving 9 bases between them. CDR3 DNA: TGTGCCACCAGCAGTGGACAGCCCAATCAGCCCCAGCATTTT. Translation gives CATSSGQPNQPQHF.

This clone was counted a single time. The chain joins TRBV19 to TRBJ1-5; TRBD1 matches 7 bases. CDR3 length: 14 amino acids. From germline, CDR1 is LNHDA and CDR2 SQIVND (reference sequence). J gave up 6 bases and V 4 bases, and 6 bases lay outside the gene matches. Written as DNA, the CDR3 is TGTGCCAGTAGTAGAGGGGGCCCCACTCAGCCCCAGCATTTT. This codes for CASSRGGPTQPQHF.

About this clone itself: One end of the junction is discordant with germline, which a read error may explain. The genes are TRBV6-4 and TRBJ1-2; 7 bases map to TRBD1. This CDR3 has 13 amino acids. The germline V gene encodes CDR1 MRHNA and CDR2 SNTAGT. In DNA, the CDR3 is TGTGCCAGCAGTGTTCCCCCTCTCAGAGGACAGGACTTC. Residues: CASSVPPLRGQDF.

The CDR3 bases are TGTGCCACCAGCAGAAGCACAGGGTGGGGCACAGATACGCAGTATTTT. Amino acids: CATSRSTGWGTDTQYF. The gene calls are TRBV15 and TRBJ2-3; tentatively, D is TRBD1 (6 bases). Germline CDR1 is LNHNV and CDR2 is YYDKDF (reference sequence). The CDR3 totals 16 residues. Trimming pared 2 bases from V and 1 base from J, leaving 13 bases between.

Only a few counts were recorded for this clone. V usage is TRBV29-1 and J usage is TRBJ2-7, with 14 bases that match TRBD2. The CDR3 is 14 amino acids. The junction had 9 bases not matched to a gene; V was cut back by 4 bases and J by 10 bases. The V gene's germline CDR1 is SQVTM and CDR2 ANQGSEA. CDR3 sequence reads: CSVGEWTSGGIQYF. CDR3 sequence (DNA): TGCAGCGTTGGGGAATGGACTAGCGGGGGGATACAGTACTTC.

The rearrangement links TRBV19 to TRBJ2-1; 7 bases agree with TRBD2. Germline values: CDR1 LNHDA, CDR2 SQIVND (reference sequence). CDR3 length equals 15 residues. The ends lost 2 bases at V and 4 bases at J; junction bases unmatched: 5. CDR3 sequence reads: CASSIPSGEYNEQFF. Written as DNA, the CDR3 is TGTGCCAGTAGTATACCGAGCGGGGAATACAATGAGCAGTTCTTC. Full variable domain (remainder filled in from reference TRBV19 and TRBJ2-1): DGGITQSPKYLFRKEGQNVTLSCEQNLNHDAMYWYRQDPGQGLRLIYYSQIVNDFQKGDIAEGYSVSREKKESFPLTVTSAQKNPTAFYLCASSIPSGEYNEQFFGPGTRLTVL.

The chain employs TRBV11-3 and TRBJ1-1, with D hard to call. The CDR3 extends over 15 amino acids. The ends were cut back, 5 bases at V and 0 bases at J, with 13 bases in the middle. Germline CDR1 reads SGHNT; CDR2 reads YENEEA. The DNA of the CDR3 is TGTGCCAGCAGCGCCCGAGAGGGAGTGAACACTGAAGCTTTCTTT. Encoded protein: CASSAREGVNTEAFF.

The chain joins TRBV27 to TRBJ1-1; D perhaps matches TRBD1 (5 bases). This CDR3 region has 14 residues. Between the trimmed V and J ends, which lost 6 bases and 0 bases, there was a span of 11 bases. CDR1 is MNHEY, CDR2 SMNVEV, per germline (reference sequence). Here the CDR3 reads CASSLGGMNTEAFF. The CDR3 nucleotides read TGTGCCAGCAGCCTTGGGGGGATGAACACTGAAGCTTTCTTT.

The chain joins TRBV6-5 to TRBJ2-5; 11 positions agree with TRBD1. CDR1 is MNHEY, CDR2 SVGAGI, per germline. This CDR3 has 15 residues. J gave up 2 bases and V 1 base, and 0 bases lay outside the gene matches. CDR3 nucleotides: TGTGCCAGCAGTTACTGGGACAGGGGGCAAGAGACCCAGTACTTC. This sequence encodes CASSYWDRGQETQYF.

CDR3 in DNA: TGCAGCGTCCGATCAGGGGTTCATGGCTACACCTTC. It translates to CSVRSGVHGYTF. The chain recombines TRBV29-1 with TRBJ1-2; a weak D match, TRBD1 (6 bases). V dropped 6 bases and J dropped 6 bases, with 14 bases sitting between them. The CDR3 loop spans 12 amino acids. Germline assignment: CDR1 SQVTM and CDR2 ANQGSEA.

CDR3 residues: CASTRGQKNYGYTF. Written as DNA, the CDR3 is TGTGCCAGTACGAGGGGACAGAAAAACTATGGCTACACCTTC. J is TRBJ1-2 and V is TRBV19, with 7 bases fitting TRBD1. The CDR3 spans 14 residues. V was pared by 7 bases and J by 2 bases, with 7 bases of the junction left unmatched. Germline values: CDR1 LNHDA, CDR2 SQIVND (reference sequence).

The J gene is TRBJ2-7, the V gene TRBV6-5; possibly TRBD2 for D (6 bases). Germline loops: CDR1 MNHEY, CDR2 SVGAGI. CDR3 length: 14 residues. Trimming stripped 6 bases from V and 5 bases from J, with 17 bases between. The CDR3 loop reads CASRPAGQFHEQYF. The CDR3 region has the DNA TGTGCCAGCAGGCCGGCGGGGCAGTTCCACGAGCAGTACTTC.

The chain carries TRBV9 and TRBJ1-5; 7 bases fit TRBD1. V lost 4 bases, J lost 0 bases, and 4 bases stayed unmatched. This CDR3 contains 15 residues. Germline-derived CDR1 and CDR2 are SGDLS and YYNGEE. CDR3 sequence (DNA): TGTGCCAGCAGCTCAACAGGGGATAGCAATCAGCCCCAGCATTTT. It codes for CASSSTGDSNQPQHF.

CDR3 bases: TGTGCCAGCAGCTTAGGACCCCTGCGGGAGCAGTTCTTC. It encodes CASSLGPLREQFF. This chain connects TRBV11-3 to TRBJ2-1; unclear D gene. Trimming left V 1 base short and J 10 bases short, with 11 bases between. Germline V gene sequence: CDR1 SGHNT, CDR2 YENEEA. CDR3 length: 13 residues.

The chain is built from TRBV25-1 and TRBJ2-7, with TRBD2 identical over 7 bases. This CDR3 has 15 residues. The V and J ends lost 3 bases and 3 bases, in that order; junction bases with no gene match: 8. CDR1 and CDR2 from the germline V gene are MGHDK and SYGVNS. The CDR3 protein is CASSDPGGTNYEQYF. As DNA, the CDR3 is TGTGCCAGCAGTGACCCCGGGGGGACTAACTACGAGCAGTACTTC.

The chain is built from TRBV9 and TRBJ1-1, with D unclear. Trimming removed 0 bases at V and 3 bases at J, with 12 bases between. Germline V lookup: CDR1 SGDLS, CDR2 YYNGEE. This CDR3 is built from 15 residues. The CDR3 reads CASSVVGVEHTEAFF. The DNA of the CDR3 is TGTGCCAGCAGCGTAGTCGGGGTAGAGCACACTGAAGCTTTCTTT.

This clone has just a few counts. V and J are TRBV19 and TRBJ1-1; a possible D gene is TRBD1 (5 bases). Germline CDR1 and CDR2: LNHDA and SQIVND (reference sequence). V lost 7 bases and J lost 1, with 7 bases in between. This CDR3 contains 12 residues. CDR3 bases: TGTGCCAGTATCCAGGGGAACACTGAAGCTTTCTTT. It specifies CASIQGNTEAFF.

The V gene is TRBV11-2, the J gene TRBJ1-1; unclear D gene. Germline CDR1 and CDR2: SGHAT and FQNNGV. The CDR3 sequence is 12 residues long. Between the trimmed V and J ends, which lost 1 base and 7 bases, there was a span of 7 bases. CDR3 sequence: CASSLAQFEAFF. The CDR3 region has the DNA TGTGCCAGCAGCTTAGCACAGTTTGAAGCTTTCTTT.